The 14 T cell receptor beta chains listed next were all sequenced from one sample in a study of blood T cell repertoires in COVID-19. Assay: immunoSEQ multiplex PCR; the TCRdb copy retains only in-frame clones and omits some. The top ten hold 2.1% of the sample, which has approximately 240,000 clones, over 75% seen once. The sequenced sample was peripheral blood. These receptors came from a middle-aged woman who had recovered from COVID-19.

J is TRBJ1-6 and V is TRBV18; 9 positions match TRBD1. The CDR3 covers 14 residues. Germline V lookup: CDR1 KGHSH, CDR2 LQKENI. V lost 3 bases and J lost 10; bases outside the gene matches: 4. The CDR3 nucleotides read TGTGCCAGCTCACCCGGGACAGGGAGATCACCCCTCCACTTT. Protein: CASSPGTGRSPLHF. Based on the CDR3 plus reference TRBV18 and TRBJ1-6, the full variable domain is NAGVMQNPRHLVRRRGQEARLRCSPMKGHSHVYWYRQLPEEGLKFMVYLQKENIIDESGMPKERFSAEFPKEGPSILRIQQVVRGDSAAYFCASSPGTGRSPLHFGNGTRLTVT.

This rearrangement joins TRBV29-1 to TRBJ1-1; D uncertain. V lost 4 bases, J lost 4 bases, and 10 bases lay in between. CDR3 length equals 12 residues. Per the germline V gene, CDR1 is SQVTM and CDR2 is ANQGSEA. The chain's CDR3 is CSVVNEGTEAFF. CDR3 sequence (DNA): TGCAGCGTTGTCAATGAGGGCACTGAAGCTTTCTTT.

The chain carries TRBV6-6 and TRBJ2-7; 8 bases line up with TRBD1. Losses at the gene ends were 6 bases for V and 1 base for J; bases not matched to a gene: 5. The CDR3 is 14 residues long. Germline CDR1 reads MNHNY; CDR2 reads SVGAGI (reference sequence). In nucleotides, the CDR3 is TGTGCCAGCAGCAAGACAGGGGAATCCTACGAGCAGTACTTC. It specifies CASSKTGESYEQYF.

The chain recombines TRBV4-3 with TRBJ2-1, with 8 bases identical to TRBD2. CDR1 is LGHNA, CDR2 YSLEER, per germline. The CDR3 sequence is 16 residues long. V was pared by 3 bases and J by 7 bases, with 11 bases of the junction left unmatched. For the CDR3, the DNA is TGCGCCAGCAGCCAGGGGTCGGCGGGGGGTACGAATGAGCAGTTCTTC. This encodes CASSQGSAGGTNEQFF.

This clone was observed a handful of times. The chain links TRBV6-5 to TRBJ1-1; D perhaps matches TRBD1 (6 bases). Germline V lookup: CDR1 MNHEY, CDR2 SVGAGI. V dropped 7 bases and J dropped 0 bases, with 9 bases sitting between them. The CDR3 contains 13 residues. CDR3 in DNA: TGTGCCAGCATGCACAGGGTGAACACTGAAGCTTTCTTT. Its protein product is CASMHRVNTEAFF.

The chain combines TRBV29-1 with TRBJ2-1, with D tentatively TRBD1 (5 bases). CDR3 length: 15 residues. CDR1 and CDR2 from the germline V gene are SQVTM and ANQGSEA. Trimming left V 4 bases short and J 7 bases short, with 20 bases between. This CDR3 reads CSVGPEPGSWNEQFF. CDR3 coding DNA: TGCAGCGTTGGGCCCGAGCCAGGGTCATGGAATGAGCAGTTCTTC.

The chain couples TRBV9 to TRBJ2-7; 11 nucleotides agree with TRBD2. CDR1 SGDLS and CDR2 YYNGEE come from the germline V gene. V shed 5 bases and J 3 bases; nucleotides not matched to a gene: 7. The CDR3 covers 15 residues. The CDR3 DNA reads TGTGCCAGCAGTCACGGACTAGCGGGCAACTACGAGCAGTACTTC. Residues: CASSHGLAGNYEQYF.

This chain links TRBV6-5 with TRBJ1-1, with D possibly matching TRBD1 (5 bases). Per the germline V gene, CDR1 is MNHEY and CDR2 is SVGAGI. V was trimmed by 0 bases and J by 3 bases, leaving 11 bases between them. This CDR3 spans 15 amino acids. In nucleotides, the CDR3 is TGTGCCAGCAGTTACTCAGGGGAAGTCGACACTGAAGCTTTCTTT. It translates to CASSYSGEVDTEAFF.

The rearrangement joins TRBV6-5 to TRBJ2-3; TRBD1 matches at 7 bases. CDR1 is MNHEY, CDR2 SVGAGI, per germline. This CDR3 has 15 residues. With 6 bases clipped from V and 4 bases from J, the junction kept 10 bases outside the gene matches. The CDR3 loop reads CASRPSDRRADTQYF. The CDR3 DNA is TGTGCCAGCAGACCATCGGACAGGCGGGCAGATACGCAGTATTTT.

This chain connects TRBV7-2 to TRBJ2-3, with D tentatively TRBD2 (7 bases). The V and J ends lost 5 bases and 6 bases respectively, with 18 bases between them. This CDR3 has 15 residues. Germline CDR1 SGHTA, CDR2 FQGNSA. CDR3 sequence (DNA): TGTGCCAGCAGCCAACGGGGGGCCCGGGTGGATACGCAGTATTTT. Translating it yields CASSQRGARVDTQYF.

This clone was recorded once. The chain recombines TRBV10-1 with TRBJ1-2; 9 bases fit TRBD1. After removal of 4 bases from V and 8 bases from J, the junction contained 14 bases not matched to a gene. CDR3 size: 16 residues. CDR1 and CDR2 from the germline V gene are WNHNN and SYGVQD (reference sequence). The CDR3 sequence is CASSGTRTGDREGYTF. In DNA form, the CDR3 reads TGCGCCAGCAGTGGAACTCGGACAGGGGACAGGGAAGGCTACACCTTC.

This sequence joins TRBV7-2 and TRBJ1-2, with D possibly TRBD1 on 5 matching bases. The germline V gene has CDR1 SGHTA and CDR2 FQGNSA. Between the trimmed V and J ends, which lost 5 bases and 4 bases, there was a span of 14 bases. CDR3 length: 14 amino acids. The CDR3 spells CASSPPGTFYGYTF. The CDR3 DNA is TGTGCCAGCAGCCCCCCCGGGACTTTCTATGGCTACACCTTC.

CDR3 amino acids: CASKRQGVDGYTF. In DNA form, the CDR3 reads TGTGCCAGCAAGAGACAGGGGGTAGATGGCTACACCTTC. The V and J genes are TRBV27 and TRBJ1-2, with TRBD1 matching over 9 bases. CDR3 size: 13 residues. Germline CDR1 is MNHEY and CDR2 is SMNVEV (reference sequence). J was trimmed by 6 bases and V by 7 bases; bases with no gene match: 6.

The gene calls are TRBV28 and TRBJ1-5, with a tentative D call TRBD1 (6 bases). V lost 4 bases to trimming and J lost 2 bases, with 12 bases between them. The CDR3 is 15 residues long. From germline, CDR1 is MDHEN and CDR2 SYDVKM. Written as DNA, the CDR3 is TGTGCCAGCAGTTCAGGACAGCTACGCAATCAGCCCCAGCATTTT. This codes for CASSSGQLRNQPQHF.